The rows below give T cell receptor beta chains drawn from one sample of a study of metastatic and nonmetastatic thyroid tumors. TCRdb ran MiXCR on the PCR reads. This table has under 95,000 clones, 12% appearing once. The source material was blood. Receptor source: a female donor with papillary thyroid cancer or a benign thyroid nodule (not recorded which). Some clones in this sample may be carry-over from other donors' samples. CDR3s include the opening cysteine and the closing phenylalanine or tryptophan. Fields, in order: J gene, V gene, clone size, CDR3 protein. Not all rows give a size; the values are once, few, many and, for expanded clones, a class.

>TRBJ2-7|TRBV4-1|many
CASSPKKGSPYEQYF
>TRBJ1-2|TRBV28|many
CASSHGQATANYGYTF
>TRBJ1-1|TRBV3-1|many
CASSQRSQGGTEAFF
>TRBJ2-1|TRBV6-6|many
CASSSRLAGPNNEQFF
>TRBJ2-7|TRBV4-1|many
CASSQEAFWPGDDEQYF
>TRBJ2-1|TRBV7-2|.
CAISLTRLYNDQFF
>TRBJ2-3|TRBV20-1|.
CSARDNPGDTQYF
>TRBJ2-7|TRBV11-1|once
CASSLSLGESYEQYF
>TRBJ2-1|TRBV4-1|many
CASSQGEMIYNEQFF
>TRBJ2-5|TRBV3-1|many
CASSQDLSADQTQYF
>TRBJ2-7|TRBV9|many
CASSVGRDYEQYF
>TRBJ2-1|TRBV20-1|many
CSAQGPRVSYNEQFF
>TRBJ2-2|TRBV6-2/TRBV6-3|many
CASRPGVTYTGEPFF
>TRBJ2-4|TRBV6-2/TRBV6-3|many
CASRRPRVTGGKNIQYF
>TRBJ1-2|TRBV6-6|.
CASSYGGLSQSYGYTF
>TRBJ2-7|TRBV6-2/TRBV6-3|many
CASTQGYDEQYF
>TRBJ2-1|TRBV19|.
CASSAPGTGSYNEQFF
>TRBJ2-3|TRBV11-3|many
CASSRGLAGIDSTDTQYF
>TRBJ1-6|TRBV2|many
CASSDTLQGAGSPLHF
>TRBJ2-2|TRBV28|many
CASSGVTGELFF
>TRBJ1-4|TRBV30|many
CAWSPDRGEKLFF
>TRBJ2-7|TRBV12-3/TRBV12-4|few
CASRRGQSYEQYF
>TRBJ2-1|TRBV7-2|many
CASSLNRNNEQFF
>TRBJ2-1|TRBV4-1|many
CASSQGLAGSYNEQFF
>TRBJ1-2|TRBV24-1|many
CATSDLIAGYTF
>TRBJ1-2|TRBV11-2|many
CASSFKPGQIYGYTF
>TRBJ1-4|TRBV6-6|many
CASSYSGVYGEKLFF
>TRBJ1-1|TRBV12-3/TRBV12-4|many
CASSFQGNTEAFF
>TRBJ1-2|TRBV9|many
CASSVAGGDLFGYTF
>TRBJ2-7|TRBV6-1|many
CASSEAVGQSYEQYF
>TRBJ2-7|TRBV6-6|many
CASSYSRGYEQYF
>TRBJ2-7|TRBV6-1|few
CASRTPGGYEQYF
>TRBJ1-6|TRBV19|many
CASRTADRGSSPLHF
>TRBJ2-5|TRBV7-2|many
CASSFPGWETQYF
>TRBJ1-2|TRBV18|.
CASPPRDRGQDGYTF
>TRBJ2-2|TRBV30|many
CAWRGIVTGELFF
>TRBJ2-7|TRBV6-1|many
CASSQLAGGPYEQYF
>TRBJ2-7|TRBV7-8|many
CASSYGLARATYEQYF
>TRBJ2-3|TRBV20-1|many
CSAFRTSGRARTDTQYF
>TRBJ2-5|TRBV30|many
CAWSAGLAGEETQYF
>TRBJ2-5|TRBV28|many
CASLGGGGETQYF
>TRBJ2-7|TRBV27|.
CASKTSGTSGRPYEQYF